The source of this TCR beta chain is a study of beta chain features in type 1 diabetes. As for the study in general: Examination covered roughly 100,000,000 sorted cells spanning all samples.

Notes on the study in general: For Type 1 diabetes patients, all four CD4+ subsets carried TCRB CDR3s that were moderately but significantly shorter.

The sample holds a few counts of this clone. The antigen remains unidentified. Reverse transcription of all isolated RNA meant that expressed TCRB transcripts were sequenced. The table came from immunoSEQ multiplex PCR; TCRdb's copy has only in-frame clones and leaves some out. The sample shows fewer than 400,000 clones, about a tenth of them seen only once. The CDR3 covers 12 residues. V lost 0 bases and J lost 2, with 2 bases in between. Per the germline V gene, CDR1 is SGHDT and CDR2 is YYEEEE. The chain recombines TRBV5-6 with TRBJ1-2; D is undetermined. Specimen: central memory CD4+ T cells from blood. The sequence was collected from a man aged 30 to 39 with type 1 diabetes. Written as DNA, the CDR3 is TGTGCCAGCAGCTTGGAAAACTATGGCTACACCTTC. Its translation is CASSLENYGYTF.